These 32 T cell receptor beta chains came from one sample sequenced in a study of cytomegalovirus exposure and HLA in healthy donors. Primers for the PCR totalled 60 Vbeta and 13 Jbeta. Measured with immunoSEQ multiplex PCR; TCRdb has only the in-frame clones, and not every one. The data show roughly 130,000 clones, with about 74% seen just once and 5.8% held by the top ten. Sequencing was carried out using PBMCs. Every receptor here comes from a woman between 50 and 59 years old in good health and CMV-seropositive.

The chain recombines TRBV2 with TRBJ2-6, with D perhaps TRBD2 (6 bases). The CDR3 spans 15 residues. Germline CDR1 SNHLY, CDR2 FYNNEI. Between the trimmed V and J ends, which lost 6 bases and 2 bases, there was a span of 11 bases. This chain's CDR3 is CASSPWGAGANVLTF. As DNA, the CDR3 is TGTGCCAGCAGCCCGTGGGGGGCTGGGGCCAACGTCCTGACTTTC.

Remarks on this clone: The same CDR3 can be traced to other DNA sequences in this sample. The J gene is TRBJ1-1, the V gene TRBV7-2; 8 bases align to TRBD1. V trimming: 5 bases; J trimming: 6 bases; junction bases outside the gene matches: 5. Germline CDR1 and CDR2: SGHTA and FQGNSA. The CDR3 has 13 amino acids. The CDR3 protein is CASSLGGQAEAFF. DNA for the CDR3: TGTGCCAGCAGCCTAGGGGGACAGGCTGAAGCTTTCTTT.

The chain couples TRBV2 to TRBJ1-1; 8 bases agree with TRBD1. J gave up 4 bases and V 6 bases, and 4 bases lay outside the gene matches. The CDR3 sequence is 13 residues long. CDR1 and CDR2 (germline): SNHLY, FYNNEI. The CDR3 reads CASRTQGATEAFF. In nucleotides, the CDR3 is TGTGCCAGCAGAACTCAGGGGGCCACTGAAGCTTTCTTT.

The rearrangement links TRBV7-7 to TRBJ2-2, with 7 positions matching TRBD1. CDR1 is SSHAT and CDR2 is FNYEAQ in the germline V gene (reference sequence). The length of the CDR3 is 16 residues. Trimming removed 5 bases from V and 0 bases from J; junction bases left unmatched: 6. CDR3 sequence reads: CASSPWDSPNTGELFF. CDR3 in DNA: TGTGCCAGCAGCCCTTGGGACAGTCCGAACACCGGGGAGCTGTTTTTT.

The rearrangement links TRBV5-6 to TRBJ2-6, with 10 nucleotides matching TRBD1. Looked up from germline, CDR1 is SGHDT and CDR2 is YYEEEE. V lost 7 bases, J lost 0 bases, and 7 bases stayed unmatched. This CDR3 region has 17 residues. CDR3 bases: TGTGCCAGCGCCGGGACAGGGGACTTCTCTGGGGCCAACGTCCTGACTTTC. It encodes CASAGTGDFSGANVLTF.

The chain joins TRBV5-6 to TRBJ1-6; tentatively, D is TRBD1 (6 bases). The CDR3 extends over 15 amino acids. Trimming took off 3 bases at V and 10 bases at J, with 17 bases between the two ends. CDR1 and CDR2 (germline): SGHDT, YYEEEE. This CDR3 is CASSSWTADSSPLHF. CDR3 in DNA: TGTGCCAGCAGCTCCTGGACAGCAGACTCATCACCCCTCCACTTT.

The chain recombines TRBV6-5 with TRBJ2-7; 9 bases fit TRBD1. Germline CDR1 MNHEY, CDR2 SVGAGI. Trimming took 8 bases from V and 2 from J; bases not matched to a gene: 4. This CDR3 comprises 13 residues. Here the CDR3 reads CASGRTGAYEQYF. The CDR3 DNA reads as TGTGCCAGCGGGCGGACAGGGGCCTACGAGCAGTACTTC.

In its sample, this clone was seen once. The chain is built from TRBV2 and TRBJ2-5; D unresolved. The CDR3 consists of 15 residues. V lost 2 bases and J lost 3, with 13 bases in between. The germline V gene has CDR1 SNHLY and CDR2 FYNNEI. The CDR3 spells CASSERRGFEETQYF. The CDR3 DNA reads TGTGCCAGCAGTGAAAGAAGAGGTTTTGAAGAGACCCAGTACTTC.

The genes are TRBV5-1 and TRBJ1-2; 7 positions match TRBD1. Germline CDR1 reads SGHRS; CDR2 reads YFSETQ. CDR3 length: 15 amino acids. Trimming took 0 bases from V and 9 from J; bases not matched to a gene: 11. The CDR3 DNA follows: TGCGCCAGCAGCTTGGAAGCTTTTGGGACAGACAGCTACACCTTC. Its translation: CASSLEAFGTDSYTF.

This clone has just a few counts. The chain joins TRBV5-1 to TRBJ2-2; a weak D match, TRBD1 (7 bases). The CDR3 is made up of 16 amino acids. CDR1 is SGHRS, CDR2 YFSETQ, per germline. V was clipped by 0 bases and J by 7 bases, with 16 bases between them. CDR3 residues: CASSLDPGAGGGELFF. The CDR3 nucleotides are TGCGCCAGCAGCTTGGATCCGGGAGCAGGGGGCGGGGAGCTGTTTTTT. Full variable domain (missing parts from reference TRBV5-1 and TRBJ2-2): KAGVTQTPRYLIKTRGQQVTLSCSPISGHRSVSWYQQTPGQGLQFLFEYFSETQRNKGNFPGRFSGRQFSNSRSEMNVSTLELGDSALYLCASSLDPGAGGGELFFGEGSRLTVL.

The chain recombines TRBV11-3 with TRBJ1-3; D is ambiguous. V was clipped by 5 bases and J by 0 bases, with 8 bases between them. Per germline, CDR1 SGHNT and CDR2 YENEEA. This CDR3 contains 14 residues. The CDR3 region has the DNA TGTGCCAGCAGCGAGAGAGACTCTGGAAACACCATATATTTT. Encoded protein: CASSERDSGNTIYF. The whole variable domain, remainder taken from reference TRBV11-3 and TRBJ1-3, is EAGVVQSPRYKIIEKKQPVAFWCNPISGHNTLYWYLQNLGQGPELLIRYENEEAVDDSQLPKDRFSAERLKGVDSTLKIQPAELGDSAVYLCASSERDSGNTIYFGEGSWLTVV.

The gene calls are TRBV19 and TRBJ1-1, with D unresolved. The CDR3 is 14 amino acids. Germline V gene sequence: CDR1 LNHDA, CDR2 SQIVND (reference sequence). Between the trimmed V and J ends, which lost 7 bases and 5 bases, there was a span of 17 bases. The CDR3 sequence is CASNPTRGWTEAFF. The CDR3 DNA is TGTGCCAGTAACCCTACTCGGGGTTGGACTGAAGCTTTCTTT.

As regards this clone: At one boundary the junction diverges from the germline segment, which might be a read error. The chain couples TRBV7-9 to TRBJ1-2; D not certain. The CDR3 extends over 11 amino acids. Per germline, CDR1 SEHNR and CDR2 FQNEAQ (reference sequence). DNA for the CDR3: TGTGCCAGCAGCCTAGCGGAGGCTTACACCTTC. Translation: CASSLAEAYTF.

The chain carries TRBV5-1 and TRBJ2-2; D is ambiguous. The CDR3 consists of 15 residues. Germline CDR1 SGHRS, CDR2 YFSETQ. The V end was cut by 6 bases, the J end by 5 bases, with 17 bases between. CDR3 DNA sequence: TGCGCCAGCACCGGCTCAATTGACTTTACCGGGGAGCTGTTTTTT. Its protein product is CASTGSIDFTGELFF.

J is TRBJ1-2 and V is TRBV19, with D possibly being TRBD1 (5 bases). CDR1 is LNHDA, CDR2 SQIVND, per germline (reference sequence). The CDR3 loop spans 13 amino acids. V shed 0 bases and J shed 13 bases, with 15 bases lying between them. CDR3 sequence: CASSIDLGVPATF. The CDR3 DNA follows: TGTGCCAGTAGTATAGATCTAGGGGTGCCAGCCACCTTC.

The chain recombines TRBV30 with TRBJ1-5; no clear D. The CDR3 has 13 residues. Germline lookup yields CDR1 GTSNPN and CDR2 SVGIG (reference sequence). Deletions cut 0 bases from V and 1 base from J, with 4 bases between. The DNA for the CDR3 is TGTGCCTGGAGTGTACGGAGCAATCAGCCCCAGCATTTT. Translating it yields CAWSVRSNQPQHF.

V and J are TRBV19 and TRBJ1-1; a possible D gene is TRBD1 (5 bases). V was clipped by 7 bases and J by 2 bases, with 17 bases between them. The germline CDR1 and CDR2 sequences are LNHDA and SQIVND (reference sequence). There are 15 residues in the CDR3. CDR3 loop: CASNRGGADNTEAFF. CDR3 DNA: TGTGCCAGTAACCGGGGGGGAGCCGATAACACTGAAGCTTTCTTT.

Only a few counts were recorded for this clone. The rearrangement joins TRBV6-1 to TRBJ1-1; 9 bases line up with TRBD1. Per germline, CDR1 MNHNS and CDR2 SASEGT. The CDR3 spans 13 residues. With V trimmed by 4 bases and J by 8 bases, 5 bases remained unmatched. The CDR3 loop is CASSGPDRGEAFF. The DNA for the CDR3 is TGTGCCAGCAGTGGTCCGGACAGGGGAGAAGCTTTCTTT.

The V gene is TRBV18, the J gene TRBJ2-5, with D hard to call. Germline-derived CDR1 and CDR2 are KGHSH and LQKENI. The CDR3 runs to 13 residues. V lost 4 bases and J 0 bases, leaving 6 bases between the germline ends. CDR3 sequence: CASSRANQETQYF. Here the CDR3 DNA reads TGTGCCAGCTCACGGGCAAACCAAGAGACCCAGTACTTC.

The V gene is TRBV9, the J gene TRBJ2-5; TRBD2 matches 13 bases. The CDR3 covers 17 residues. Per the germline V gene, CDR1 is SGDLS and CDR2 is YYNGEE. V lost 3 bases to trimming and J lost 3 bases; unmatched junction nucleotides: 8. The CDR3 here is CASSARPGLAGEETQYF. The CDR3 DNA follows: TGTGCCAGCAGCGCGAGACCTGGACTAGCGGGGGAAGAGACCCAGTACTTC. Full variable domain (outside the CDR3, taken from reference TRBV9 and TRBJ2-5): DSGVTQTPKHLITATGQRVTLRCSPRSGDLSVYWYQQSLDQGLQFLIQYYNGEERAKGNILERFSAQQFPDLHSELNLSSLELGDSALYFCASSARPGLAGEETQYFGPGTRLLVL.

J is TRBJ2-1 and V is TRBV6-5; a weak D match, TRBD1 (5 bases). The CDR3 is 15 residues long. V dropped 8 bases and J dropped 0 bases, with 14 bases sitting between them. The V gene's germline CDR1 is MNHEY and CDR2 SVGAGI. The CDR3 is CASGQTQSSYNEQFF. DNA of the CDR3: TGTGCCAGCGGACAAACTCAGAGCTCCTACAATGAGCAGTTCTTC.

The table lists this clone with many counts. This chain links TRBV29-1 with TRBJ2-3; D not resolved. This CDR3 comprises 13 residues. Trimming stripped 4 bases from V and 1 base from J, with 9 bases between. Germline V gene data show CDR1 as SQVTM and CDR2 as ANQGSEA. The CDR3: CSVVTPGTDTQYF. The CDR3 nucleotides read TGCAGCGTTGTAACCCCGGGCACAGATACGCAGTATTTT.

The rearrangement joins TRBV19 to TRBJ2-1, with a possible D match to TRBD1 (5 bases). In germline, CDR1 is LNHDA, CDR2 SQIVND (reference sequence). V dropped 3 bases and J dropped 14 bases, with 17 bases sitting between them. There are 13 residues in the CDR3. Written as DNA, the CDR3 is TGTGCCAGTAGTATGGGGCTCGGAGCAATGGAGTTCTTC. It codes for CASSMGLGAMEFF.

This clone was seen a single time. CDR3 region: CARTHTSGSSYEQYF. For the CDR3, the DNA is TGTGCCCGCACCCACACTAGCGGCAGCTCCTACGAGCAGTACTTC. The V call is TRBV6-5, the J call TRBJ2-7, with 8 nucleotides matching TRBD2. J was trimmed by 0 bases and V by 11 bases; bases with no gene match: 12. The germline V gene encodes CDR1 MNHEY and CDR2 SVGAGI. This CDR3 comprises 15 residues.

J is TRBJ2-7 and V is TRBV2; TRBD1 matches at 7 bases. Per the germline V gene, CDR1 is SNHLY and CDR2 is FYNNEI. The CDR3 totals 12 residues. The junction had 7 bases not matched to a gene; V was cut back by 8 bases and J by 6 bases. CDR3 bases: TGTGCCAGCGCGACAGGGTGGTCCGAGCAGTACTTC. It is translated as CASATGWSEQYF.

The CDR3 sequence: CACRDRFTDTQYF. DNA of the CDR3: TGTGCCTGCAGAGACAGGTTCACAGATACGCAGTATTTT. V usage is TRBV30 and J usage is TRBJ2-3; weak D call: TRBD1 (6 bases). Germline V lookup: CDR1 GTSNPN, CDR2 SVGIG (reference sequence). The V and J ends lost 6 bases and 2 bases respectively, with 12 bases between them. CDR3 length: 13 residues.

Only one count was recorded for this clone. The J gene is TRBJ2-7, the V gene TRBV18; D gene uncertain. The CDR3 is made up of 14 amino acids. CDR1 KGHSH and CDR2 LQKENI come from the germline V gene. V lost 6 bases to trimming and J lost 7 bases, with 19 bases between them. For the CDR3, the DNA is TGTGCCAGCTCGACCAGGTCCACAGTATGGGAGCAGTACTTC. Protein: CASSTRSTVWEQYF.

The chain links TRBV6-5 to TRBJ2-1; 10 bases fit TRBD1. V dropped 0 bases and J dropped 7; count of bases not matched to a gene: 3. The CDR3 is 15 residues long. The germline V gene encodes CDR1 MNHEY and CDR2 SVGAGI. This CDR3 reads CASSYSGQGKNEQFF. CDR3 DNA: TGTGCCAGCAGTTACTCGGGACAGGGGAAAAATGAGCAGTTCTTC.

This chain joins TRBV5-4 and TRBJ2-2; 10 bases are a match to TRBD2. J gave up 4 bases and V 4 bases, and 10 bases lay outside the gene matches. The CDR3 has 17 amino acids. Germline CDR1 and CDR2: SGHNT and YYREEE (reference sequence). The CDR3 reads CASSDPTKRGGTGELFF. DNA for the CDR3: TGTGCCAGCAGCGACCCGACTAAGCGGGGGGGCACCGGGGAGCTGTTTTTT.

The gene calls are TRBV14 and TRBJ1-4; 7 bases are shared with TRBD1. Unmatched junction bases numbered 11, after V lost 6 bases and J lost 7 bases. The CDR3 runs 15 residues. Germline loops: CDR1 SGHDN, CDR2 FVKESK. The chain's CDR3 is CASRAGTARFEKLFF. The CDR3, as DNA: TGTGCCAGCAGGGCGGGGACAGCGAGATTTGAAAAACTGTTTTTT. The whole variable domain, filled in from reference TRBV14 and TRBJ1-4, reads EAGVTQFPSHSVIEKGQTVTLRCDPISGHDNLYWYRRVMGKEIKFLLHFVKESKQDESGMPNNRFLAERTGGTYSTLKVQPAELEDSGVYFCASRAGTARFEKLFFGSGTQLSVL.

The chain is built from TRBV5-6 and TRBJ2-2, with TRBD1 identical over 10 bases. CDR1 is SGHDT, CDR2 YYEEEE, per germline. After removal of 2 bases from V and 6 bases from J, the junction contained 7 bases not matched to a gene. This CDR3 spans 16 amino acids. CDR3 coding DNA: TGTGCCAGCAGCTTTGGGGGGGGACAGGGGCCCGGGGAGCTGTTTTTT. It codes for CASSFGGGQGPGELFF.

This clone has more than one count but fewer than ten. The V call is TRBV10-2, the J call TRBJ2-1; perhaps TRBD2 as D (6 bases). Between the trimmed V and J ends, which lost 3 bases and 5 bases, there was a span of 14 bases. In germline, CDR1 is WSHSY, CDR2 SAAADI. CDR3 length equals 15 residues. The CDR3 loop reads CASSDYTGGNNEQFF. As DNA, the CDR3 is TGCGCCAGCAGTGACTACACCGGAGGGAACAATGAGCAGTTCTTC.